The clone carrying this T cell receptor beta chain has a count of ten or more. Primed by a sample-barcoded 5' primer and a J-beta primer mix, a second PCR proceeded for 7 to 11 cycles. TCRdb reanalysed the 5' RACE reads using MiXCR and keeps one entry per CDR3 protein. The profile shows around 870,000 distinct CDR3 sequences, about 28% of them singletons. The record originates from a study of blood T cells in healthy people across ages. CDR1 and CDR2 from the germline V gene are SGDLS and YYNGEE. The CDR3 length is 15 residues. V trimming: 0 bases; J trimming: 5 bases; junction bases outside the gene matches: 4.

The sample comprised blood. The genes are TRBV9 and TRBJ2-5; 10 bases fit TRBD1. This sequence originates from a woman of 80 years or more in good health. This chain's CDR3 is CASSVGQGALETQYF. As DNA, the CDR3 is TGTGCCAGCAGCGTAGGACAGGGGGCGTTGGAGACCCAGTACTTC.